This T cell receptor beta chain was sequenced during a study of T cell responses to AZD1222 COVID-19 vaccine. About the study: Second-dose intervals near 4 or 12 weeks were combined.

Measured with immunoSEQ multiplex PCR; TCRdb has only the in-frame clones, and not every one. The profile shows more than 100,000 clones, about 91% of them singletons. Concerning this clone itself: Its cognate antigen is unknown.

Findings of the study overall: Baseline antibody screening turned up just a handful of seropositive AZD1222 recipients. Distributed over spike, vaccine-associated CD4 TCRs predominated at 160-218 and 743-854.

This TCR derives from an adult in good health. This material consisted of peripheral blood, taken on day 0 of AZD1222 vaccination.

DNA for the CDR3: TGTGCCAGCAGTTTACCCGGGGTTGGTTCACCCCTCCACTTT. Amino acids: CASSLPGVGSPLHF. The chain uses TRBV28 and TRBJ1-6, with D unclear. Germline lookup yields CDR1 MDHEN and CDR2 SYDVKM. The germline V and J ends were trimmed by 2 bases and 9 bases, with 11 bases remaining between them. The CDR3 contains 14 residues.